A single sample gave rise to the 21 T cell receptor beta chains below, sequenced in a study of T cells in Graves' hyperthyroidism and ophthalmopathy. Regions amplified from RNA transcripts were the TCR beta CDR3 regions. A set of HTBI primers served as the primers for a first-round RT-PCR of the TCR CDR3. One entry per CDR3 protein, called by TCRdb with MiXCR from the multiplex PCR reads. The data contain over 250,000 distinct CDR3 sequences, approximately 14% of them seen just once; the ten biggest clones take up 34%. The specimen was blood. The receptors stem from a woman aged 40 to 49 with Graves' ophthalmopathy.

This clonotype was counted ten times or more. The chain joins TRBV7-2 to TRBJ1-2, with D possibly matching TRBD1 (5 bases). Trimming took off 4 bases at V and 4 bases at J, with 10 bases between the two ends. The CDR3 has 13 amino acids. Looked up from germline, CDR1 is SGHTA and CDR2 is FQGNSA. CDR3 sequence reads: CASSSLRVYGYTF. CDR3 nucleotide sequence: TGTGCCAGCAGCTCCCTCAGGGTCTATGGCTACACCTTC.

This clonotype was found many times. The rearrangement links TRBV7-8 to TRBJ1-2; D is uncertain. Trimming left V 5 bases short and J 4 bases short, with 17 bases between. Germline V gene lookup returns CDR1 SGHVS and CDR2 FQNEAQ. CDR3 length: 15 amino acids. The DNA for the CDR3 is TGTGCCAGCAGCACCCCCGAGGGAGCTCGCTATGGCTACACCTTC. Its translation is CASSTPEGARYGYTF.

This clonotype showed up many times. The V gene is TRBV7-8, the J gene TRBJ1-5, with D possibly matching TRBD1 (5 bases). Looked up from germline, CDR1 is SGHVS and CDR2 is FQNEAQ. The CDR3 is made up of 15 amino acids. Trimming took off 7 bases at V and 9 bases at J, with 22 bases between the two ends. CDR3 amino acids: CASTLAGQASGPQHF. The CDR3 DNA reads TGTGCCAGCACCCTAGCGGGGCAGGCTTCGGGGCCCCAGCATTTT.

This clonotype was recorded at least ten times. The chain recombines TRBV2 with TRBJ1-1; D might be TRBD1 (5 bases). The CDR3 spans 16 residues. Germline assignment: CDR1 SNHLY and CDR2 FYNNEI. Trimming took off 7 bases at V and 0 bases at J, with 18 bases between the two ends. The CDR3 coding sequence is TGTGCCAGCACCAGCCAAGGGGTGTTAGTGAACACTGAAGCTTTCTTT. Protein sequence: CASTSQGVLVNTEAFF.

This clonotype was detected ten times or more. The chain links TRBV27 to TRBJ1-1; unclear D gene. V was clipped by 0 bases and J by 4 bases, with 6 bases between them. There are 13 residues in the CDR3. Germline CDR1 is MNHEY and CDR2 is SMNVEV (reference sequence). This CDR3 is CASSLSTGTEAFF. The CDR3 region has the DNA TGTGCCAGCAGTTTATCTACGGGCACTGAAGCTTTCTTT.

This rearrangement joins TRBV19 to TRBJ2-3; 9 bases are shared with TRBD2. CDR1 LNHDA and CDR2 SQIVND come from the germline V gene (reference sequence). The V segment lost 3 bases and the J segment 5 bases; nucleotides outside the gene matches: 9. The CDR3 has 16 residues. Here the CDR3 reads CASSIKAGGAVDTQYF. The CDR3 nucleotides read TGTGCCAGTAGTATCAAGGCGGGGGGGGCTGTAGATACGCAGTATTTT.

With respect to this clonotype: A much bigger clone sits one base away, suggesting this may be a read error. The genes are TRBV24-1 and TRBJ1-1; the D gene is possibly TRBD1 (6 bases). Per germline, CDR1 KGHDR and CDR2 SFDVKD. The CDR3 loop spans 15 amino acids. DNA of the CDR3: TGTGCCACCAGTGATAGTAGGGGGATGAACATTGAAGCTTTCTTT. This gives the protein CATSDSRGMNIEAFF.

This clonotype has a count of ten or more. V and J are TRBV9 and TRBJ2-1; 8 bases match TRBD1. Germline V gives CDR1 SGDLS, CDR2 YYNGEE. V dropped 2 bases and J dropped 1; count of bases not matched to a gene: 2. The length of the CDR3 is 15 residues. The CDR3 DNA follows: TGTGCCAGCAGCGTTGGGACAGGATCCTACAATGAGCAGTTCTTC. This codes for CASSVGTGSYNEQFF.

Only a few counts were recorded for this clonotype. V and J are TRBV20-1 and TRBJ1-4, with D possibly TRBD1 on 6 matching bases. The CDR3 consists of 15 residues. With 0 bases removed from V and 8 bases from J, the gap between germline ends came to 16 bases. Germline V gene data show CDR1 as DFQATT and CDR2 as SNEGSKA (reference sequence). The CDR3: CSARDRGGAEEKLFF. In DNA, the CDR3 is TGCAGTGCTAGAGATCGTGGGGGGGCGGAGGAAAAACTGTTTTTT.

This chain links TRBV2 with TRBJ2-7; possible D gene TRBD1, 6 bases. The CDR3 is 15 residues long. V shed 1 base and J shed 5 bases, with 15 bases lying between them. CDR1 and CDR2 (germline): SNHLY, FYNNEI. As DNA, the CDR3 is TGTGCCAGCAGTGAAGGACAGGTGCCCGGGAACGAGCAGTACTTC. Translating gives CASSEGQVPGNEQYF.

The chain combines TRBV11-2 with TRBJ1-3; D is ambiguous. The CDR3 is made up of 15 amino acids. With 2 bases removed from V and 1 base from J, the gap between germline ends came to 9 bases. Looked up from germline, CDR1 is SGHAT and CDR2 is FQNNGV. DNA for the CDR3: TGTGCCAGCAGCTTAAGCTCGGTATCTGGAAACACCATATATTTT. This translates into CASSLSSVSGNTIYF. The variable domain in full, completed from reference TRBV11-2 and TRBJ1-3, reads EAGVAQSPRYKIIEKRQSVAFWCNPISGHATLYWYQQILGQGPKLLIQFQNNGVVDDSQLPKDRFSAERLKGVDSTLKIQPAKLEDSAVYLCASSLSSVSGNTIYFGEGSWLTVV.

This clonotype appeared a single time. V usage is TRBV18 and J usage is TRBJ2-3, with a tentative D call TRBD1 (5 bases). The CDR3 length is 16 residues. V was pared by 2 bases and J by 2 bases, with 14 bases between. Per the germline V gene, CDR1 is KGHSH and CDR2 is LQKENI. The CDR3 loop is CASSPGQGWNTDTQYF. CDR3 nucleotide sequence: TGTGCCAGCTCACCAGGCCAGGGATGGAACACAGATACGCAGTATTTT.

Comment on this clonotype: Germline is not matched at one junction end, which may reflect a read error. The genes are TRBV18 and TRBJ2-5, with D possibly matching TRBD1 (5 bases). The germline gives CDR1 KGHSH, CDR2 LQKENI. The CDR3 is 17 residues long. CDR3 residues: CASSPRPMGRQQETRYF. CDR3 nucleotides: TGTGCCAGCTCACCACGGCCGATGGGGCGGCAACAAGAGACCCGGTACTTC.

The chain links TRBV6-1 to TRBJ2-3; 8 bases align to TRBD1. V gave up 8 bases and J gave up 6 bases; unmatched junction bases: 10. Per germline, CDR1 MNHNS and CDR2 SASEGT. The CDR3 runs to 14 residues. CDR3 in amino acids: CASGQGAFWDTQYF. In nucleotides, the CDR3 is TGTGCCAGCGGCCAGGGGGCTTTTTGGGATACGCAGTATTTT.

A few counts support this clonotype. The chain couples TRBV4-2 to TRBJ2-3; unclear D gene. The length of the CDR3 is 15 residues. V was cut by 0 bases and J by 0 bases, with 7 bases left in between. From germline, CDR1 is LGHNA and CDR2 YNFKEQ. Here the CDR3 reads CASSQEGYSTDTQYF. The DNA of the CDR3 is TGTGCCAGCAGCCAAGAGGGATATAGCACAGATACGCAGTATTTT.

There are a few counts of this clonotype. One end of the junction varies from germline; a read error may be responsible. This chain links TRBV7-8 with TRBJ2-5; no reliable D call. This CDR3 has 14 residues. Per the germline V gene, CDR1 is SGHVS and CDR2 is FQNEAQ. The CDR3 bases are TGTGCCGGCAGCAAGATCCCAGAGGAAGGGACCCAGTACTTC. Its translation: CAGSKIPEEGTQYF. The whole variable domain, filled in from reference TRBV7-8 and TRBJ2-5, reads GAGVSQSPRYKVAKRGQDVALRCDPISGHVSLFWYQQALGQGPEFLTYFQNEAQLDKSGLPSDRFFAERPEGSVSTLKIQRTQQEDSAVYLCAGSKIPEEGTQYFGPGTRLLVL.

The chain employs TRBV24-1 and TRBJ2-4; TRBD1 matches at 9 bases. Unmatched junction bases numbered 5, after V lost 5 bases and J lost 7 bases. Germline CDR1 KGHDR, CDR2 SFDVKD. The CDR3 totals 14 residues. The DNA for the CDR3 is TGTGCCACCAGTGGGGGGACAGGGAGGAACATTCAGTACTTC. Translated: CATSGGTGRNIQYF.

This clonotype was observed a few times. The chain recombines TRBV30 with TRBJ2-3; D gene uncertain. The length of the CDR3 is 12 residues. The V end was cut by 4 bases, the J end by 2 bases, with 7 bases between. From germline, CDR1 is GTSNPN and CDR2 SVGIG (reference sequence). The CDR3 nucleotides read TGTGCCTGGACCCAGATCACAGATACGCAGTATTTT. Encoded protein: CAWTQITDTQYF. The variable domain in full, completed from reference TRBV30 and TRBJ2-3, reads SQTIHQWPATLVQPVGSPLSLECTVEGTSNPNLYWYRQAAGRGLQLLFYSVGIGQISSEVPQNLSASRPQDRQFILSSKKLLLSDSGFYLCAWTQITDTQYFGPGTRLTVL.

This clonotype has a count of ten or more. The J gene is TRBJ2-7, the V gene TRBV9, with 8 bases matching TRBD2. Germline V lookup: CDR1 SGDLS, CDR2 YYNGEE. This CDR3 is 16 amino acids long. Losses at the gene ends were 1 base for V and 5 bases for J; bases not matched to a gene: 11. The CDR3 spells CASSVSAGVPRNEQYF. DNA for the CDR3: TGTGCCAGCAGCGTATCAGCGGGAGTGCCTCGGAACGAGCAGTACTTC.

This clonotype was counted at least ten times. The V gene is TRBV20-1, the J gene TRBJ2-5, with a weak D call TRBD2 (6 bases). The CDR3 runs to 9 residues. Germline loops: CDR1 DFQATT, CDR2 SNEGSKA (reference sequence). The CDR3 loop is CRDGGTQYF. The CDR3 DNA reads TGCAGGGACGGGGGGACCCAGTACTTC.

The chain uses TRBV4-1 and TRBJ2-7; D tentatively reads TRBD1 or TRBD2 (7 bases each). Germline V gene data show CDR1 as MGHRA and CDR2 as YSYEKL. Trimming stripped 3 bases from V and 3 bases from J, with 15 bases between. CDR3 length: 15 residues. In nucleotides, the CDR3 is TGCGCCAGCAGCCAGGTCCAGGGGGGGGTCTACGAGCAGTACTTC. Translating it yields CASSQVQGGVYEQYF.